This T cell receptor beta chain was identified during a study of beta chain features in type 1 diabetes. About the research overall: Examination of sorted cells across all samples involved roughly 100 million cells. General study findings and limits: Patients with Type 1 diabetes showed moderately but significantly shorter TCRB CDR3s in all four CD4+ subsets. Reduced insertions and increased deletions marked VDJ junctions in type 1 diabetes patients. Any PCR bias toward short templates would affect both groups alike.

Since all of the isolated RNA was reverse transcribed, expressed TCRB transcripts were what got sequenced. The assay was immunoSEQ multiplex PCR, and TCRdb's table has in-frame clones only and misses some. The sample records approximately 17,000 clones, 60% to 75% being singletons. Sorted CD4+ subsets: naive, central memory, regulatory, stem cell-like memory (CD45RO/CCR7/CD25/CD127/CD95/CD27 panel). To note about this clone: The antigen is unknown.

Between the trimmed V and J ends, which lost 2 bases and 7 bases, there was a span of 15 bases. From germline, CDR1 is SGDLS and CDR2 YYNGEE. CDR3 length equals 15 residues. The sequenced material came from stem cell memory CD4+ T cells from blood. The TCR originated in a man in his thirties or forties with type 1 diabetes. This chain uses TRBV9 with TRBJ2-2; D is possibly TRBD2 (6 bases). The CDR3 coding sequence is TGTGCCAGCAGCGTGACTAGTTTCTCAGGCGGGGAGCTGTTTTTT. Protein: CASSVTSFSGGELFF.